The rows below give T cell receptor beta chains drawn from one sample of a study of cytomegalovirus exposure and HLA in healthy donors. The method was immunoSEQ multiplex PCR; TCRdb's version includes in-frame clones alone and lacks a portion of them. The table has tens of thousands of clones, 75% to 90% seen once. Material for sequencing was PBMCs. These receptors all come from a man aged 45-65 years in good health and CMV-seropositive. Each CDR3 is given with its conserved first and last residue. D genes are given only for firm matches. Not every row has a clone size; where given, it reads once, few, many or a size class.

>TRBV9|TRBJ2-2|.|.
CASSLTNTGELFF
TGTGCCAGCAGCCTAACGAACACCGGGGAGCTGTTTTTT
>TRBV25-1|TRBJ2-1|.|.
CASRRVNEQFF
TGTGCCAGCAGAAGAGTAAATGAGCAGTTCTTC
>TRBV18|TRBJ2-7|once|TRBD2
CASSPGSGIMEQYF
TGTGCCAGCTCACCGGGTAGCGGGATTATGGAGCAGTACTTC
>TRBV30|TRBJ2-7|.|.
CAWSVQSGYEQYF
TGTGCCTGGAGTGTACAGTCGGGATACGAGCAGTACTTC
>TRBV21-1|TRBJ2-1|.|.
CASSKEEGGRSRYNEQFF
TGTGCCAGCAGCAAAGAGGAGGGGGGGCGGTCCCGATACAATGAGCAGTTCTTC
>TRBV7-3|TRBJ2-3|.|TRBD2
CASARRSGRSDTQYF
TGTGCCAGCGCCCGGAGGAGCGGGAGATCAGATACGCAGTATTTT
>TRBV7-9|TRBJ2-2|.|.
CASSLGQLNTGELFF
TGTGCCAGCAGCTTAGGACAACTGAACACCGGGGAGCTGTTTTTT
>TRBV2|TRBJ1-4|.|.
CAGSREWGEKLFF
TGTGCCGGATCAAGGGAGTGGGGTGAAAAACTGTTTTTT
>TRBV9|TRBJ2-2|.|.
CASTDTGELFF
TGTGCCAGCACCGACACCGGGGAGCTGTTTTTT
>TRBV27|TRBJ2-7|.|TRBD2
CASSSSGSSYEQYF
TGTGCCAGCAGTTCCAGCGGGAGCTCCTACGAGCAGTACTTC
>TRBV6-5|TRBJ1-5|few|.
CASSSGAGVNQPQHF
TGTGCCAGCAGTTCAGGGGCGGGAGTCAATCAGCCCCAGCATTTT
>TRBV5-4|TRBJ2-7|.|.
CASSSRSDIRGAYEQYF
TGTGCCAGCAGCTCCAGGTCCGATATACGCGGGGCCTACGAGCAGTACTTC
>TRBV5-4|TRBJ2-6|.|TRBD2
CASSRSGSSGGANVLTF
TGTGCCAGCAGCCGGAGCGGGAGTTCAGGTGGGGCCAACGTCCTGACTTTC
>TRBV29-1|TRBJ2-1|few|.
CSVADGVSSYNEQFF
TGCAGCGTAGCTGACGGAGTTAGCTCCTACAATGAGCAGTTCTTC
>TRBV19|TRBJ2-3|few|.
CASSSGLLGETDTQYF
TGTGCCAGTAGTTCGGGCCTCTTAGGGGAAACAGATACGCAGTATTTT
>TRBV15|TRBJ1-1|.|TRBD1
CATSRHTGVIEAFF
TGTGCCACCAGCAGACACACAGGGGTGATTGAAGCTTTCTTT
>TRBV27|TRBJ2-2|.|TRBD2
CASSPSTPGRATGELFF
TGTGCCAGCAGTCCCAGCACTCCCGGGAGGGCCACCGGGGAGCTGTTTTTT
>TRBV30|TRBJ2-1|.|TRBD2
CAWSGSGRVLNEQFF
TGTGCCTGGAGTGGGAGCGGGAGGGTACTGAATGAGCAGTTCTTC
>TRBV9|TRBJ1-2|.|.
CASSGSMGGAKGYTF
TGTGCCAGCAGCGGCTCCATGGGGGGGGCTAAAGGCTACACCTTC
>TRBV7-2|TRBJ2-1|.|.
CASSLDLDSRPYNEQFF
TGTGCCAGCAGCTTAGACCTCGACAGCCGACCTTACAATGAGCAGTTCTTC
>TRBV5-1|TRBJ2-1|.|.
CASSLEQGGYNEQFF
TGCGCCAGCAGCTTGGAACAGGGGGGGTACAATGAGCAGTTCTTC
>TRBV2|TRBJ1-4|.|.
CASSELRGLGEKLFF
TGTGCCAGCAGTGAGTTGAGGGGGTTAGGCGAAAAACTGTTTTTT
>TRBV19|TRBJ1-2|.|TRBD1
CASSIDWDRVYTF
TGTGCCAGTAGTATAGATTGGGACAGGGTCTACACCTTC
>TRBV7-9|TRBJ1-3|once|.
CASSLSFGVRGGNTIYF
TGTGCCAGCAGCTTAAGTTTCGGCGTGAGGGGGGGAAACACCATATATTTT
>TRBV19|TRBJ1-2|once|TRBD1
CASSIGGTGTIGGYTF
TGTGCCAGTAGTATAGGCGGGACAGGGACCATCGGTGGCTACACCTTC
>TRBV6-6|TRBJ2-7|.|TRBD2
CASYYTSGSAYEQYF
TGTGCCAGCTACTATACTAGCGGGAGTGCCTACGAGCAGTACTTC
>TRBV6-5|TRBJ2-5|once|.
CASSRAAGVETQYF
TGTGCCAGCAGCCGAGCGGCAGGAGTAGAGACCCAGTACTTC
>TRBV11-2|TRBJ2-5|few|TRBD2
CASSLSGRAVKTQYF
TGTGCCAGCAGCTTAAGCGGGAGGGCCGTTAAGACCCAGTACTTC
>TRBV5-1|TRBJ1-2|.|.
CASSQSGPHRYGYTF
TGCGCCAGCAGCCAGTCAGGGCCACACCGATATGGCTACACCTTC
>TRBV11-2|TRBJ2-1|.|TRBD2
CASSLALAGGLLQFF
TGTGCCAGCAGCTTAGCCCTAGCGGGAGGGCTTCTGCAGTTCTTC
>TRBV27|TRBJ2-1|.|TRBD2
CASSLGLGLAGYNEQFF
TGTGCCAGCAGTTTGGGTTTAGGACTAGCAGGATACAATGAGCAGTTCTTC
>TRBV4-3|TRBJ1-1|.|.
CASSPYQGLNTEAFF
TGCGCCAGCAGCCCCTACCAGGGTCTGAACACTGAAGCTTTCTTT
>TRBV7-9|TRBJ2-7|.|.
CASSPGTRSEQYF
TGTGCCAGCAGTCCCGGGACACGTTCGGAGCAGTACTTC
>TRBV2|TRBJ2-2|.|.
CASKEVSNTGELFF
TGTGCCAGCAAAGAGGTCTCGAACACCGGGGAGCTGTTTTTT
>TRBV30|TRBJ1-6|few|.
CAWSNGRGNSPLHF
TGTGCCTGGAGTAATGGACGGGGTAATTCACCCCTCCACTTT
>TRBV12-5|TRBJ1-4|.|TRBD1
CASGLGQGEEKLFF
TGTGCTAGTGGTTTAGGACAGGGTGAAGAAAAACTGTTTTTT
>TRBV5-1|TRBJ2-3|once|.
CASSLWGDPSTDTQYF
TGCGCCAGCAGCTTGTGGGGGGACCCTAGCACAGATACGCAGTATTTT
>TRBV6-6|TRBJ2-3|.|.
CASSYGANSYGDTQYF
TGTGCCAGCAGTTACGGAGCCAACTCCTATGGTGATACGCAGTATTTT
>TRBV4-2|TRBJ2-7|.|.
CASSQFQSYEQYF
TGTGCCAGCAGCCAATTTCAGTCCTACGAGCAGTACTTC
>TRBV7-9|TRBJ2-3|.|TRBD2
CASSVYSGSADTQYF
TGTGCCAGCAGCGTTTATAGCGGGAGTGCAGATACGCAGTATTTT
>TRBV30|TRBJ2-1|.|.
CAWLAVYNEQFF
TGTGCCTGGTTAGCGGTCTACAATGAGCAGTTCTTC
>TRBV5-4|TRBJ2-3|.|.
CASRLDLISPDTQYF
TGTGCCAGCCGACTTGACCTCATAAGCCCAGATACGCAGTATTTT
>TRBV7-2|TRBJ1-2|.|.
CASSPRGRSYGYTF
TGTGCCAGCAGCCCCAGGGGAAGGAGCTATGGCTACACCTTC
>TRBV5-6|TRBJ1-5|.|.
CASSLGGREDSNQPQHF
TGTGCCAGCAGCTTGGGCGGGAGGGAGGACAGCAATCAGCCCCAGCATTTT